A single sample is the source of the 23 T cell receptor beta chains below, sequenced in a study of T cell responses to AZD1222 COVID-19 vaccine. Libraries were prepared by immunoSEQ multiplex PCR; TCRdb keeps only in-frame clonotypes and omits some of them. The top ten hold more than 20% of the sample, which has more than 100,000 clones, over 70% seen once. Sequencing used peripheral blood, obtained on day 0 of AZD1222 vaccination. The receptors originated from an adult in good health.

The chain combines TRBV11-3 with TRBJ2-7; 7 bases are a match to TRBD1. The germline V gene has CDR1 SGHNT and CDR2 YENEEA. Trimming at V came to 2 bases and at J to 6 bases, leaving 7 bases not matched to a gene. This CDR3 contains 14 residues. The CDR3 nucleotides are TGTGCCAGCAGCTTACTGGCAGGGGGTAGCGAGCAGTACTTC. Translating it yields CASSLLAGGSEQYF. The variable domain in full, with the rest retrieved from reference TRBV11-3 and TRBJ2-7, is EAGVVQSPRYKIIEKKQPVAFWCNPISGHNTLYWYLQNLGQGPELLIRYENEEAVDDSQLPKDRFSAERLKGVDSTLKIQPAELGDSAVYLCASSLLAGGSEQYFGPGTRLTVT.

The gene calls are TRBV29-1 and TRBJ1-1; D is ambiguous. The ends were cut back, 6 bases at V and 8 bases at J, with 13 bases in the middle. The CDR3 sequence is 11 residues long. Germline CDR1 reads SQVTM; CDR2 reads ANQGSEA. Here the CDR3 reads CSVSNGREAFF. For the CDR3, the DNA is TGCAGCGTCTCAAACGGGAGGGAAGCTTTCTTT.

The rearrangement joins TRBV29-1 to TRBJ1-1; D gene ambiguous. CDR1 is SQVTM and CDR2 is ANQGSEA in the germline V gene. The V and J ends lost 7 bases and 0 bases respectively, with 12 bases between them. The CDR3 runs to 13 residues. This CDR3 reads CSAAGDMNTEAFF. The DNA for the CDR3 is TGCAGCGCTGCCGGGGATATGAACACTGAAGCTTTCTTT.

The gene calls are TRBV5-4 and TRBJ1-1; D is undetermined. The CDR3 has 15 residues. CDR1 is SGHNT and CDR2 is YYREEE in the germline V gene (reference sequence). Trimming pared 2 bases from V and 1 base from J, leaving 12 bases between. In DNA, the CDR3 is TGTGCCAGCAGCTTTTGGGGTACGGGGAACACTGAAGCTTTCTTT. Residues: CASSFWGTGNTEAFF.

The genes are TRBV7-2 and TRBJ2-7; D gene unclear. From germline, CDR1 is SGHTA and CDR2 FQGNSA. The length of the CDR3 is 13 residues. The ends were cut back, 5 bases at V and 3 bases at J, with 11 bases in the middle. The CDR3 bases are TGTGCCAGCAGCATGCAGACTGACTACGAGCAGTACTTC. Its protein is CASSMQTDYEQYF.

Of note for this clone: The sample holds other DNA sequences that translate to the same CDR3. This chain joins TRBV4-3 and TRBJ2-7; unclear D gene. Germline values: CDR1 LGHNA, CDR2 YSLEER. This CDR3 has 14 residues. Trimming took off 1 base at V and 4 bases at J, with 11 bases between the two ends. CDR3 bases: TGCGCCAGCAGCCAAGTTTCAGGCTCTTACGAGCAGTACTTC. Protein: CASSQVSGSYEQYF.

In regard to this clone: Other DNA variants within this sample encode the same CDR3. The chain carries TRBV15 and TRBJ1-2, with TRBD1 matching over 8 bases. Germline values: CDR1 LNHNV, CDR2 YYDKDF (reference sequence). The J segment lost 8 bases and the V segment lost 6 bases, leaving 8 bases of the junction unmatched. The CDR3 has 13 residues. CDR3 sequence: CATSSRTGQGYTF. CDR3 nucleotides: TGTGCCACCAGTTCCAGGACAGGGCAGGGCTACACCTTC.

CDR3 DNA sequence: TGTGCCAGCAGATTAAGCGGGGGCTCCACCGGGGAGCTGTTTTTT. Encoded protein: CASRLSGGSTGELFF. The chain recombines TRBV7-9 with TRBJ2-2, with 8 bases lining up with TRBD2. This CDR3 region has 15 residues. The V segment lost 6 bases and the J segment 4 bases; nucleotides outside the gene matches: 7. Per germline, CDR1 SEHNR and CDR2 FQNEAQ (reference sequence).

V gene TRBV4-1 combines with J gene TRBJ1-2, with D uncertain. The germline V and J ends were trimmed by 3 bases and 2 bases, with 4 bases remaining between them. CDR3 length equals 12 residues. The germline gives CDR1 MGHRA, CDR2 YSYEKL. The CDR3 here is CASSQDNYGYTF. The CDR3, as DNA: TGCGCCAGCAGCCAGGACAACTATGGCTACACCTTC.

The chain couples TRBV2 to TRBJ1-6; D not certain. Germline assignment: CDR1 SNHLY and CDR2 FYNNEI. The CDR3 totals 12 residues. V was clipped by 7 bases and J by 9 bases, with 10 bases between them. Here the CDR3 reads CASTEGFSPLHF. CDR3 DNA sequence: TGTGCCAGCACCGAGGGTTTTTCACCCCTCCACTTT.

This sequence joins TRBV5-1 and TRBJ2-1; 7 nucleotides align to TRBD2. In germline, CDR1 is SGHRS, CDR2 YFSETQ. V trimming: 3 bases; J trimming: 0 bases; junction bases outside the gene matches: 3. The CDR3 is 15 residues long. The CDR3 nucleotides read TGCGCCAGCAGCTCAGGCGGGAGCTCCTACAATGAGCAGTTCTTC. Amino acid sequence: CASSSGGSSYNEQFF.

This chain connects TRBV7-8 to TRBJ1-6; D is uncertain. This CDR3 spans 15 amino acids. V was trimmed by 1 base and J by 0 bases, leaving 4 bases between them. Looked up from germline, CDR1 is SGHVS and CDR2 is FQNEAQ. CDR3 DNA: TGTGCCAGCAGCTTAGAGAGCTCCTATAATTCACCCCTCCACTTT. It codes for CASSLESSYNSPLHF.

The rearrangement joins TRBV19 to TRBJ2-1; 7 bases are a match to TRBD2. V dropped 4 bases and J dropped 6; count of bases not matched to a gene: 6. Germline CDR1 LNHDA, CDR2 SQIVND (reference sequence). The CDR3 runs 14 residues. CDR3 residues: CASSTTSAGNEQFF. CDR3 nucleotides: TGTGCCAGTAGTACCACTAGCGCCGGCAATGAGCAGTTCTTC.

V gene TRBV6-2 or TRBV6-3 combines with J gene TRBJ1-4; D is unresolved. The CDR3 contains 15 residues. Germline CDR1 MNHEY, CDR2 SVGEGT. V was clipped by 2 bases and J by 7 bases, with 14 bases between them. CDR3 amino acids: CASSYRTGSGEKLFF. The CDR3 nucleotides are TGTGCCAGCAGTTACCGGACTGGCAGTGGTGAAAAACTGTTTTTT.

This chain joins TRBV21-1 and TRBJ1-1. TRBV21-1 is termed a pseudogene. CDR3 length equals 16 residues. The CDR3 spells CASRTSLLTIRTEAFF. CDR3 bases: TGTGCCAGCAGGACTAGCTTACTCACAATTCGCACTGAAGCTTTCTTT.

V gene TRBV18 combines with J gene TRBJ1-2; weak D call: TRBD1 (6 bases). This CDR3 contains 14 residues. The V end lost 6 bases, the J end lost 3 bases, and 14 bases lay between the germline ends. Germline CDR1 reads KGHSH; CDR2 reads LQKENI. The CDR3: CASSEQGTDYGYTF. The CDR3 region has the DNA TGTGCCAGCTCCGAACAGGGCACTGACTATGGCTACACCTTC.

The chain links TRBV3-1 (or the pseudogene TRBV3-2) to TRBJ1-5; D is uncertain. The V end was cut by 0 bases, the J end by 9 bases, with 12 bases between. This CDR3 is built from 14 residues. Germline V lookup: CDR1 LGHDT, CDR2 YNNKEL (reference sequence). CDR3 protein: CASSQDTGVRPQHF. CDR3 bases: TGTGCCAGCAGCCAAGACACGGGCGTAAGGCCCCAGCATTTT.

CDR3 region: CASSLQGLSGTDTQYF. In DNA, the CDR3 is TGCGCCAGCAGCTTGCAAGGACTTTCGGGCACAGATACGCAGTATTTT. The rearrangement joins TRBV5-1 to TRBJ2-3; a weak D match, TRBD2 (5 bases). This CDR3 region has 16 residues. V shed 1 base and J shed 1 base, with 13 bases lying between them. Germline V gene sequence: CDR1 SGHRS, CDR2 YFSETQ. Variable domain in full (rest from reference TRBV5-1 and TRBJ2-3): KAGVTQTPRYLIKTRGQQVTLSCSPISGHRSVSWYQQTPGQGLQFLFEYFSETQRNKGNFPGRFSGRQFSNSRSEMNVSTLELGDSALYLCASSLQGLSGTDTQYFGPGTRLTVL.

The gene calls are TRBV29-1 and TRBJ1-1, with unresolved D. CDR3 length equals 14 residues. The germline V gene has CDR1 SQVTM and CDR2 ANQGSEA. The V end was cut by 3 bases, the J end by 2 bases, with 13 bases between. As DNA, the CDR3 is TGCAGCGTTGACCGGTCAGGTGGCAACACTGAAGCTTTCTTT. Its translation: CSVDRSGGNTEAFF.

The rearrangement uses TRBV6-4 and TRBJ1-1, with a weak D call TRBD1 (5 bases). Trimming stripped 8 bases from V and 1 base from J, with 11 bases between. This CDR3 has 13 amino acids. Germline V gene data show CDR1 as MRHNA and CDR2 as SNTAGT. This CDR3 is CASARQWNTEAFF. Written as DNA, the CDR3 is TGTGCCAGCGCAAGACAGTGGAACACTGAAGCTTTCTTT.

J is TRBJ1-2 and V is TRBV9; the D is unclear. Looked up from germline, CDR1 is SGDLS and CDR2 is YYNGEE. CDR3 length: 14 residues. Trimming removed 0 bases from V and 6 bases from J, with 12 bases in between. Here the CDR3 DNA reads TGTGCCAGCAGCGTAGAAGCGGGATTAGATGGCTACACCTTC. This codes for CASSVEAGLDGYTF.

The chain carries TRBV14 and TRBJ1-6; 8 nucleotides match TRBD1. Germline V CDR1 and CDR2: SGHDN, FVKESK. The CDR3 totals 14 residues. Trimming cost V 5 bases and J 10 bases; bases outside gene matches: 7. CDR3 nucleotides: TGTGCCAGCAGCGGAGGACAGGGAGGGTCACCCCTCCACTTT. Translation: CASSGGQGGSPLHF.

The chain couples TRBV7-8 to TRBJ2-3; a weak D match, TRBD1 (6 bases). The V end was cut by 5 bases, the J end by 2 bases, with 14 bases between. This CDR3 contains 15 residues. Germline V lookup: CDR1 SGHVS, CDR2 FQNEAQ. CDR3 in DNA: TGTGCCAGCAGCCCAAGACAGGAAAACACAGATACGCAGTATTTT. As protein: CASSPRQENTDTQYF. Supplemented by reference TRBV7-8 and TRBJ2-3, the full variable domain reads GAGVSQSPRYKVAKRGQDVALRCDPISGHVSLFWYQQALGQGPEFLTYFQNEAQLDKSGLPSDRFFAERPEGSVSTLKIQRTQQEDSAVYLCASSPRQENTDTQYFGPGTRLTVL.